This paragraph covers one T cell receptor (beta chain) sequence. This clone was picked up one time. What antigen it recognizes has not been identified. It has no much larger one-base neighbor in the sample; base qualities were not kept. The immunoSEQ hsTCRB v3.0 assay was used at survey level resolution for TRB variable region sequencing. The target sequencing depth for TRB was about 40,000-55,000 T-cell genomes per sample. TRB libraries were pooled and sequenced on an Illumina MiSeq using a v3 150-cycle kit. The authors' analysis ran thus. Analysis of repertoires was carried out in R inside a reproducible Nextflow workflow spanning QC, data transformation and analysis. LymphoSeq2, an R package for AIRR-Seq data exploration, was used to implement custom analyses. A handful of samples that yielded fewer than 5000 total TRB sequences were excluded, so that around 190 HIV repertoires were analyzed. Of the roughly 180 retained HIV repertoires, roughly 61 were collected before and 120 to 130 after ART initiation. Each repertoire was downsampled to 5000 TRB nucleotide sequences, and summary statistics were averaged across 100 downsampling iterations. The analysis kept only TRB sequences whose CDR3 regions were at least seven amino acids long. Diversity was measured with a Shannon entropy-derived clonality score and the Gini coefficient. In repertoire networks, the top 5000 CDR3 amino acid sequences were linked whenever an edit distance of one separated two sequences. Antigen specificity groups and MHC restriction were predicted for TRB CDR3 amino acid sequences with GLIPH2. Known CMV, EBV, HIV or tissue antigen associations were flagged by matching CDR3 amino acid sequences against VDJdb and McPAS-TCR. Pre-ART, post-ART and control groups were compared with Wilcoxon signed-rank tests and Holm-Bonferroni correction. Imported from immuneACCESS, the table was reduced by TCRdb to in-frame sequences with V and J called. These copies leave out some clones; in studies compared against another copy, an unresolved V gene accounts for under half, and the cause of the remainder is not known. V, J and clone size reflect that table, while D and trimming were determined from the DNA. This sample has approximately 24,000 clones in its table, and 70% to 90% of those were observed once. The ten largest account for around 5.6% of the sample.

The sample originates from a study of long-term antiretroviral therapy in people with HIV (dated by TCRdb to between 2021 and 2024). Looking at the study overall: The earliest samples were collected approximately a decade before the 2015 WHO recommendation for immediate ART, a period when ART was typically delayed until CD4 counts fell. A retrospective serial study tested whether ART initiation and durable HIV suppression were associated with changes in peripheral blood TRB repertoire composition and diversity. A total of fewer than 250 cryopreserved PBMC samples came from a few dozen adults with confirmed HIV infection and were collected serially over a mean of approximately six years (range 1-12). Eleven of the 30 participants with HIV were female. No cross-contamination during QIAcube processing turned up in test extractions that ran a monoclonal T-cell line alongside around 32 polyclonal samples.

The germline V gene specifies MDHEN as CDR1 and SYDVKM as CDR2. The CDR3 contains 15 residues, cysteine and phenylalanine counted. Here the CDR3 DNA is all that survives: 45 bases in frame from base 1. The trim is 6 bases for V and 8 bases for J, with a gap of 19 bases between the germline ends. Inclusion was restricted to participants for whom at least one PBMC sample before ART initiation and at least two post-ART samples were available. Every participant with HIV received treatment in the United States of America. Cryopreserved samples of roughly 0.85-11 million PBMC were thawed and washed before DNA extraction. At the time of the earliest PBMC sample, participants with HIV were aged between roughly 20 and 60 years. PBMC samples were contributed by each participant from 1-4 timepoints before ART initiation and 2-8 timepoints after ART initiation, with a median of 7 samples. Serial HIV viral load, CD4+ T-cell count, ART history and demographic data were obtained for every participant. Genomic DNA was extracted from unsorted PBMC with a Qiagen kit on a QIAcube, with processing performed in batches of 12 samples.

What the authors observed across the whole study: Because PBMC availability was limited, only the TCR beta chain was sequenced, with no alpha chain pairing. Compared with controls, HIV repertoires had narrower CDR3 length ranges, and the network structure pointed to an antigen-experienced repertoire that shifted only slightly toward naive after ART. The repertoire was dominated across all time points by expanded TRB clones identified before ART initiation, although this dominance was seen to fluctuate and to decrease in many PLHIV after ART. Inferences about post-ART repertoire changes are limited because no data were available on ART adherence, viral resistance or therapy changes. The samples span the years 2004 to 2017, and the ART regimens used may be less effective than current regimens. A significant increase in TRB diversity was found to be associated with ART initiation, although TRB diversity was observed to remain significantly below that of transplant donor controls even after long-term ART. Unsorted PBMC were profiled instead of sorted CD4+ and CD8+ T cells because pre-ART samples had limited cell numbers.

This TCR was recovered from a man aged 30 to 39 with HIV. The sequenced sample was unsorted PBMCs, obtained almost 4.6 years after starting antiretroviral therapy. The chain is encoded by TRBV28 joined to TRBJ1-4; the D gene is perhaps TRBD1, from 6 matching bases. For the CDR3, the sequence is CASSRPTQGGEKLFF. The nucleotides read TGTGCCAGCAGCCGACCGACACAGGGAGGGGAAAAACTGTTTTTT.